This T cell receptor (beta chain) was obtained from a study of T cell changes during pregnancy in multiple sclerosis. Here immunoSEQ multiplex PCR was the method, and the copy in TCRdb shows in-frame clones only, minus some. The sample has almost 65,000 clones, about 90% seen once. This clonotype was sampled from a female donor with multiple sclerosis, enrolled in a pregnancy study. The sequenced sample was peripheral blood, obtained in the first trimester of pregnancy.

In nucleotides, the CDR3 is TGCGCCAGCAGCCTCCCTAGCGGAACCACCGGGGAGCTGTTTTTT. It codes for CASSLPSGTTGELFF. V usage is TRBV5-1 and J usage is TRBJ2-2; 7 bases map to TRBD2. J lost 4 bases, V lost 4 bases, and 7 bases had no gene match. Germline values: CDR1 SGHRS, CDR2 YFSETQ. This CDR3 is built from 15 residues.